The entry below describes one T cell receptor (beta chain). This sample is drawn from a study of CD8 T cells in Susac syndrome. From germline, CDR1 is SGHRS and CDR2 YFSETQ. Trimming pared 0 bases from V and 2 bases from J, leaving 15 bases between. CDR3 size: 18 residues. Blood CD8+ and CD4+ T cells underwent high-throughput TCR beta sequencing. Reverse transcription of 0.5 to 1 ug RNA was performed with random hexamers. Amplification of TCR beta CDR3 spanned 54 Vbeta and 13 Jbeta via immunoSEQ multiplex PCR. Each CDR3 protein gets one entry after TCRdb re-called the immunoSEQ multiplex PCR reads with MiXCR. Found here are a few hundred thousand distinct CDR3 sequences, approximately 95% of them singletons; the top ten hold 0.085% to 0.1%.

Sample: CD4+ T cells from PBMCs. The V gene is TRBV5-1, the J gene TRBJ2-6; D may be TRBD2 (5 bases). The sequence was obtained from a human donor with multiple sclerosis. The chain's CDR3 is CASSLATPGDPGANVLTF. The CDR3 coding sequence is TGCGCCAGCAGCTTGGCAACACCCGGGGATCCTGGGGCCAACGTCCTGACTTTC.